This is a list of T cell receptor beta chains from one sample in a study of T cell responses to AZD1222 COVID-19 vaccine. The assay was immunoSEQ multiplex PCR, and TCRdb's table has in-frame clones only and misses some. This sample has some 130,000 clones, with roughly 88% found just once. The starting material was peripheral blood, obtained on day 0 of AZD1222 vaccination. The receptors were sampled from an adult in good health. The conserved cysteine and the conserved F or W are not part of the CDR3 here.

v_call	j_call	cdr3_aa
TRBV19	TRBJ1-1	ASSLNLNTEAF
TRBV4-1	TRBJ1-2	ASSQARGYT
TRBV7-6	TRBJ2-2	ASSPGVDLLNTGELF
TRBV6-5	TRBJ2-2	ASSYSGQGYTGELF
TRBV27	TRBJ2-1	ASLPGTGVYNEQF
TRBV12-3/TRBV12-4	TRBJ1-1	ASSLTGRSEAF
TRBV6-4	TRBJ2-5	ARWGLETQY
TRBV5-1	TRBJ2-3	ASSLDTYTQY
TRBV19	TRBJ1-5	ASGTEYQPQH
TRBV7-2	TRBJ2-7	ASSSRVFTYEQY
TRBV19	TRBJ2-6	ASYSRDPSSGANVLT
TRBV18	TRBJ2-5	ASSPLYQETQY
TRBV18	TRBJ1-1	ASSPGGWFEAF
TRBV5-1	TRBJ2-2	ASSQLPTGQGNTGELF
TRBV2	TRBJ2-5	ASTEGGRLETQY
TRBV7-9	TRBJ2-3	ASSLTLAGSKDTQY
TRBV12-5	TRBJ2-3	ASGLVRSGESTDTQY
TRBV14	TRBJ2-1	ASSQSRLAGSRSHNEQF
TRBV6-5	TRBJ2-7	ASSPRFSSEEQY
TRBV2	TRBJ2-3	ASREVTQY
TRBV11-2	TRBJ2-6	ASAKGSGANVLT
TRBV14	TRBJ1-5	ASSQDWAGVRNQPQH
TRBV6-4	TRBJ2-7	ASSDHPEGEQY
TRBV13	TRBJ2-4	ASSFQGGTLGKNIQY
TRBV10-2	TRBJ2-4	ASSESSWRAGGPAKNIQY
TRBV30	TRBJ1-4	AWSVLEGPNEKLF
TRBV25-1	TRBJ2-2	ASRMDTGNTGELF
TRBV30	TRBJ2-7	AWTSLRSYEQY
TRBV7-8	TRBJ1-2	ASSLDGTGGYWGYT
TRBV6-5	TRBJ2-7	ASSRYDRDGYEQY
TRBV19	TRBJ2-1	ASSPRTSGVSYNEQF
TRBV6-4	TRBJ2-3	ASSTTGLGSTDTQY
TRBV6-4	TRBJ1-6	ASSVTPGNSPLH
TRBV2	TRBJ1-5	ASSEARAGGNQPQH
TRBV6-4	TRBJ1-5	ASSPEPTHSNQPQH
TRBV11-3	TRBJ1-1	ASSPTGGPDTEAF
TRBV19	TRBJ2-2	ASKTGQGRVYTGELF
TRBV11-3	TRBJ2-7	ASSWIVIGAGYEQY
TRBV5-1	TRBJ2-7	ASSKEAYEQY